The sequence of this T cell receptor (beta chain) was determined in a study of metastatic and nonmetastatic thyroid tumors. The overall study: Repertoires from blood and tumor or nodule tissue of malignant and benign thyroid patients were compared.

As concerns this clone: Its antigen is currently unknown.

Germline loops: CDR1 LGHDT, CDR2 YNNKEL (reference sequence). The CDR3 spans 14 residues. The germline V and J ends were trimmed by 5 bases and 0 bases, with 10 bases remaining between them. As originally analysed: It was from CDR3 differences across clinicopathological groups that a distant-metastasis classifier for papillary thyroid cancer was built. TCRdb re-called the PCR reads via MiXCR. The V and J calls reflect TCRdb's pipeline rather than the authors' work. Among about 25,000 clones listed, roughly 20% were seen once. Findings of the study overall: Malignant tumors reportedly showed significantly higher TCR beta diversity than benign nodules in both blood and tumor.

No treatment of any kind had been given to any patient before thyroid surgery. The sequence came from a female donor with papillary thyroid cancer or a benign thyroid nodule (not recorded which). Some clones in this sample may be carry-over from other donors' samples. The gene calls are TRBV3-1 and TRBJ1-2, with D possibly matching TRBD1 (6 bases). Sequencing used adjacent normal tissue. The CDR3 coding sequence is TGTGCCAGCAGCTTCCGGACAGCTAACTATGGCTACACCTTC. Amino acids: CASSFRTANYGYTF.